These 7 T cell receptor beta chains came from one sample sequenced in a study of human T cells and chemical hapten exposure. Time point noted: patch test 1, 2 weeks after DPC sensitization. Noted treatment: therapeutic diphenylcyclopropenone sensitization with weekly scalp DPC. TCRdb re-analysed the RACE reads in MiXCR, keeping a single row per CDR3 protein. The sample records about 360,000 distinct CDR3 sequences, approximately 6.9% being singletons. This specimen consisted of whole blood, obtained in connection with sensitization to the hapten diphenylcyclopropenone (DPC). These receptors were obtained from a woman between 18 and 30 years old with alopecia areata. Some clones in this sample may be carry-over from other donors' samples.

In its sample, this clonotype was seen many times. The chain uses TRBV29-1 and TRBJ1-6, with a weak D call TRBD1 (5 bases). Trimming removed 5 bases at V and 8 bases at J, with 13 bases between. From germline, CDR1 is SQVTM and CDR2 ANQGSEA. CDR3 length equals 13 residues. CDR3 residues: CSVKLDRDSPLHF. The CDR3 nucleotides read TGCAGCGTTAAATTAGACAGAGATTCACCCCTCCACTTT.

This sequence joins TRBV7-3 and TRBJ1-1; D may be TRBD1 (5 bases). The CDR3 is 14 residues long. V shed 7 bases and J shed 5 bases, with 17 bases lying between them. Germline CDR1 is SGHTA and CDR2 is FQGTGA. The CDR3 region is CASKELSWGTEAFF. The DNA of the CDR3 is TGTGCCAGCAAGGAACTATCGTGGGGGACTGAAGCTTTCTTT. Full variable domain (rest looked up from reference TRBV7-3 and TRBJ1-1): GAGVSQTPSNKVTEKGKYVELRCDPISGHTALYWYRQSLGQGPEFLIYFQGTGAADDSGLPNDRFFAVRPEGSVSTLKIQRTERGDSAVYLCASKELSWGTEAFFGQGTRLTVV.

This clonotype was detected a few times. The chain employs TRBV9 and TRBJ2-1, with D tentatively TRBD1 or TRBD2 (5 bases each). The CDR3 totals 13 residues. V shed 3 bases and J shed 14 bases, with 18 bases lying between them. Germline assignment: CDR1 SGDLS and CDR2 YYNGEE. As DNA, the CDR3 is TGTGCCAGCAGCGAGCCCGGGGCCTCGGCCAAGTTCTTC. It specifies CASSEPGASAKFF.

The table lists this clonotype with a few counts. The V call is TRBV11-3, the J call TRBJ2-2; D uncertain. This CDR3 region has 13 residues. Trimming pared 6 bases from V and 6 bases from J, leaving 11 bases between. Germline assignment: CDR1 SGHNT and CDR2 YENEEA. CDR3 sequence reads: CASSTPGPGELFF. CDR3 in DNA: TGTGCCAGCAGTACACCCGGCCCCGGGGAGCTGTTTTTT. The variable domain in full, with the rest retrieved from reference TRBV11-3 and TRBJ2-2, is EAGVVQSPRYKIIEKKQPVAFWCNPISGHNTLYWYLQNLGQGPELLIRYENEEAVDDSQLPKDRFSAERLKGVDSTLKIQPAELGDSAVYLCASSTPGPGELFFGEGSRLTVL.

Many counts were recorded for this clonotype. The gene calls are TRBV6-2 or TRBV6-3 and TRBJ2-3; TRBD1 matches at 8 bases. CDR1 is MNHEY and CDR2 is SVGEGT in the germline V gene. J lost 1 base, V lost 7 bases, and 4 bases had no gene match. The CDR3 loop spans 14 amino acids. The CDR3 is CASNGQGGTDTQYF. Written as DNA, the CDR3 is TGTGCCAGCAATGGACAGGGAGGCACAGATACGCAGTATTTT.

The table lists this clonotype with many counts. The chain employs TRBV5-1 and TRBJ1-1; D unclear. Trimming cost V 10 bases and J 14 bases, with 15 bases left between them. Germline CDR1 is SGHRS and CDR2 is YFSETQ. The CDR3 spans 9 residues. The CDR3 spells CAHIIPRFF. The DNA for the CDR3 is TGCGCCCATATAATCCCGCGGTTCTTT.

The V and J genes are TRBV4-2 and TRBJ1-1; TRBD1 is a possible D gene (5 bases). The germline gives CDR1 LGHNA, CDR2 YNFKEQ. Trimming pared 0 bases from V and 4 bases from J, leaving 6 bases between. The CDR3 sequence is 13 residues long. Here the CDR3 reads CASSQDGTTEAFF. The CDR3 DNA is TGTGCCAGCAGCCAAGACGGGACCACTGAAGCTTTCTTT.